This T cell receptor (beta chain) came from a study of cytotoxic CD8 clonotypes in ibrutinib-treated CLL. Study findings and constraints: Contraction or stability on treatment characterized the public clonotypes, which were uncommon.

The V end lost 5 bases, the J end lost 0 bases, and 17 bases lay between the germline ends. Germline values: CDR1 SGHVS, CDR2 FQNEAQ. CDR3 length equals 17 residues. Data came from immunoSEQ multiplex PCR; TCRdb stores just in-frame clones and leaves some out. The repertoire holds about 40,000 clones, with roughly two thirds as singletons. Only a few counts were recorded for this clone. What it binds is not known. J is TRBJ1-3 and V is TRBV7-8, with D possibly TRBD1 on 6 matching bases. The sequence came from a human donor with chronic lymphocytic leukemia. The material sequenced was PBMCs, taken at disease progression, from a patient treated with ibrutinib. The CDR3 bases are TGTGCCAGCAGCGAACGCGTCCAGGGGCTCTCTGGAAACACCATATATTTT. Its translation is CASSERVQGLSGNTIYF.